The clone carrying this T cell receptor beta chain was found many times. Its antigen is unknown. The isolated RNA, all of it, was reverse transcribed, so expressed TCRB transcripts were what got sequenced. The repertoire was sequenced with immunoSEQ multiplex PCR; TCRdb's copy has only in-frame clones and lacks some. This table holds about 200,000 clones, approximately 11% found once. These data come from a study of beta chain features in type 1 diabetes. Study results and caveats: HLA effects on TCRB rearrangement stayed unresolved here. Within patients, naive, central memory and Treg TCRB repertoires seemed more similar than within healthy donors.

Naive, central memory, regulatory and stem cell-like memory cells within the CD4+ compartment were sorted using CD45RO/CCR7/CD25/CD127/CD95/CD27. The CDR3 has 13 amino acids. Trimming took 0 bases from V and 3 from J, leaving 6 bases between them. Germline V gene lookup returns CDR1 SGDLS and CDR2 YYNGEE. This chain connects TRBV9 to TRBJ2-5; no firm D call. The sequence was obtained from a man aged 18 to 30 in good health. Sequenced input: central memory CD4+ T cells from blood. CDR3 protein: CASSVDPKETQYF. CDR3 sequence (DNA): TGTGCCAGCAGCGTAGATCCTAAAGAGACCCAGTACTTC. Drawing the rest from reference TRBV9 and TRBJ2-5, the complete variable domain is DSGVTQTPKHLITATGQRVTLRCSPRSGDLSVYWYQQSLDQGLQFLIQYYNGEERAKGNILERFSAQQFPDLHSELNLSSLELGDSALYFCASSVDPKETQYFGPGTRLLVL.